This section outlines one T cell receptor (beta chain) sequence together with its context. These data originate in a study of PD-L1 blockade in urothelial cancer. The overall study: Enrolled patients had been treated previously with 0 to 3 chemotherapy regimens. Peripheral blood specimens exhibited a median yield of roughly 140,000 T cells.

V gave up 8 bases and J gave up 1 base, with 14 bases separating them. Looked up from germline, CDR1 is KGHSH and CDR2 is LQKENI. The CDR3 spans 14 residues. Only in-frame clones appear in the TCRdb table, and some are missing; sequencing was by immunoSEQ multiplex PCR. The profile covers 28,000 or so clones, with approximately 86% appearing a single time and 30% to 40% taken by the ten largest. The diagnosis in patients was locally advanced or metastatic urothelial carcinoma. The specimen was PBMCs, collected around atezolizumab (anti-PD-L1) treatment. This sequence joins TRBV18 and TRBJ1-1; a possible D gene is TRBD1 (5 bases). This receptor was taken from a man aged 55 to 70 with urothelial cancer. The CDR3 spells CASKQGSGNTEAFF. The CDR3 coding sequence is TGTGCCAGCAAGCAGGGTTCTGGGAACACTGAAGCTTTCTTT.